This T cell receptor (beta chain) was recovered during a study of blood T cell repertoires in COVID-19. Profiling relied on immunoSEQ multiplex PCR, and the TCRdb table lists in-frame clones only, not all of them. This sample has 280,000 or so clones, with approximately 85% found just once. Trimming stripped 4 bases from V and 3 bases from J, with 16 bases between. The CDR3 runs 15 residues. Germline loops: CDR1 SGHRS, CDR2 YFSETQ. The chain uses TRBV5-1 and TRBJ1-1; D might be TRBD1 (6 bases). This receptor was identified in a human donor in a cohort sampled during active COVID-19. The sample taken for sequencing was peripheral blood. The CDR3 loop reads CASSRRGHPDTEAFF. The CDR3, as DNA: TGCGCCAGCAGCCGCCGGGGACACCCGGACACTGAAGCTTTCTTT.